The entry below gives a single TCR beta chain sequence along with its context. As yet, its antigen is unknown. The data derive from a study of cytomegalovirus exposure and HLA in healthy donors. The PCR employed 60 Vbeta primers together with 13 Jbeta primers. Original processing methods: In a later analysis, 80 million to 100 million unique TCR beta chains included roughly 11 million shared by two or more donors. TCRdb keeps only in-frame clones here, not all; method: immunoSEQ multiplex PCR. That table furnishes V, J and clone size, whereas the DNA furnished D and trimming. The sample gives 50,000 to 65,000 clones, around 80% of which show up once; roughly 51% is in the top ten. V lost 0 bases, J lost 6 bases, and 9 bases lay in between. Germline V gene lookup returns CDR1 LNHNV and CDR2 YYDKDF (reference sequence). The CDR3 extends over 13 amino acids. Regarding the study as a whole: A later analysis reported that several of the most significant clusters appeared to be linked to common viral pathogens, among them Epstein-Barr virus. In a later analysis, at a false discovery rate of 0.05, roughly 17,000 TCR beta sequences matched HLA alleles. Researchers counted approximately 160 TCR beta chains as cytomegalovirus-associated.

The sequence derives from a man aged 50-60 years in good health and CMV-seropositive. V usage is TRBV15 and J usage is TRBJ2-7; D is perhaps TRBD2 (6 bases). The sequencing sample was made of PBMCs. In DNA, the CDR3 is TGTGCCACCAGCAGAGATCCGGAGGGCGAGCAGTACTTC. Its translation is CATSRDPEGEQYF.